A selection of T cell receptor beta chains follows, all from one sample in a study of OX40 agonist ivuxolimab in advanced cancers. The method was immunoSEQ multiplex PCR; TCRdb's version includes in-frame clones alone and lacks a portion of them. Of over 65,000 clones detected, roughly 80% appear once; the ten largest clones hold roughly 5%. Material: CD4+ or CD8+ T cells sorted from blood, obtained in a trial of the OX40 agonist ivuxolimab. Every receptor here comes from an adult with an advanced solid tumor such as melanoma, head and neck, liver or kidney cancer. Each CDR3 is given with its conserved first and last residue. The D gene is left open where the match is weak. Rows may omit the clone size; those that give it use once, few, many or a size class.

d_gene	abundance	v_gene	j_gene	CDR3nt	CDR3aa
NA	NA	TRBV18	TRBJ2-5	TGTGCCAGCTCACCTTTCTCTACGGAGACCCAGTACTTC	CASSPFSTETQYF
TRBD2	NA	TRBV11-2	TRBJ2-7	TGTGCCAGCAGCTTAGTGGGGTCGGGGACTAGACCATCCTACGAGCAGTACTTC	CASSLVGSGTRPSYEQYF
NA	NA	TRBV4-3	TRBJ2-3	TGCGCCAGCAGCCAAGGCCTTGTGATGGCGGAACCATCTAGCACAGATACGCAGTATTTT	CASSQGLVMAEPSSTDTQYF
TRBD1	NA	TRBV19	TRBJ1-1	TGTGCCAGCGACAGGGGGAACACTGAAGCTTTCTTT	CASDRGNTEAFF
NA	NA	TRBV27	TRBJ1-4	TGTGCCAGCAGACCTCCGTGGCCGGATGAAAAACTGTTTTTT	CASRPPWPDEKLFF
NA	NA	TRBV5-1	TRBJ2-2	TGCGCCAGCACTGAGAACACCGGGGAGCTGTTTTTT	CASTENTGELFF
NA	NA	TRBV19	TRBJ1-5	TGTGCCAGTAGTATATACACCTCAGCCAATCAGCCCCAGCATTTT	CASSIYTSANQPQHF
TRBD2	NA	TRBV7-9	TRBJ2-3	TGTGCCAGCAGATCTCTAGCGGCTAGCACAGATACGCAGTATTTT	CASRSLAASTDTQYF
TRBD2	once	TRBV15	TRBJ2-5	TGTGCCACCAGCAGAGCGGGGGGGCCGGAGACCCAGTACTTC	CATSRAGGPETQYF
NA	NA	TRBV29-1	TRBJ2-5	TGCAGCGTAAGAGGAGTCGGGGGAGGTCGGAAGACCCAGTACTTC	CSVRGVGGGRKTQYF
NA	NA	TRBV18	TRBJ2-7	TGTGCCAGCTCACCAAAGACAGGCCCCAGCTACGAGCAGTACTTC	CASSPKTGPSYEQYF
TRBD1	NA	TRBV6-1	TRBJ2-5	TGTGCCAGCGGACCGGGGACAGGGGGCCACGAGACCCAGTACTTC	CASGPGTGGHETQYF
NA	NA	TRBV9	TRBJ2-7	TGTGCCAGCAGCGTAGCTCCAGGAGGGTCAGGGGGCGAGCAGTACTTC	CASSVAPGGSGGEQYF
TRBD2	once	TRBV5-1	TRBJ2-5	TGCGCCAGCAGCTTTGGTAGCGGGTACCAAGAGACCCAGTACTTC	CASSFGSGYQETQYF
TRBD2	NA	TRBV6-6	TRBJ2-1	TGTGCCGCTAGCGGGGGGGTAAATGAGCAGTTCTTC	CAASGGVNEQFF
NA	NA	TRBV11-2	TRBJ2-3	TGTGCCAGCAGCTTAGCGGCGGGAAGGACAGATACGCAGTATTTT	CASSLAAGRTDTQYF
NA	few	TRBV5-4	TRBJ1-6	TGTGCCAGCAGCCGAGATGGCCTGGGGAATTCACCCCTCCACTTT	CASSRDGLGNSPLHF
NA	NA	TRBV7-9	TRBJ2-3	TGTGCCAGCAGCTTAGAAGGAGGGATGAGCACAGATACGCAGTATTTT	CASSLEGGMSTDTQYF